These 25 T cell receptor beta chains were all obtained from the same sample, sequenced in a study of T-cell memory formation after mild COVID-19. One entry per CDR3 protein results from TCRdb running MiXCR on the 5' RACE reads. The table records about 360,000 distinct CDR3 sequences, around an eighth of them present only once. The sequenced sample consisted of PBMCs or a T cell subset sorted from them (not recorded which). All receptors derive from a man aged 18 to 30 who had mild COVID-19 (a few samples of this study predate the infection). Cell type and time point are not known.

In its sample, this clonotype was seen a few times. The V gene is TRBV7-9, the J gene TRBJ2-7; the D is unclear. Germline CDR1 is SEHNR and CDR2 is FQNEAQ (reference sequence). The V gene lost 5 bases and the J gene lost 2 bases, with 10 bases spanning the gap. CDR3 length: 13 residues. CDR3 region: CASSVGRAYEQYF. As DNA, the CDR3 is TGTGCCAGCAGCGTAGGCAGAGCCTACGAGCAGTACTTC.

As DNA, the CDR3 is TGCGCCAGCAGCTGGGGGCCCCTCAGGAGCTCTGGGGCCAACGTCCTGACTTTC. It is translated as CASSWGPLRSSGANVLTF. The chain joins TRBV5-1 to TRBJ2-6; D perhaps matches TRBD1 (6 bases). Trimming cost V 3 bases and J 0 bases, with 16 bases left between them. The length of the CDR3 is 18 residues. Germline CDR1 SGHRS, CDR2 YFSETQ.

This clonotype was found a few times. The chain joins TRBV5-4 to TRBJ2-4; TRBD2 agrees at 11 bases. J gave up 8 bases and V 2 bases, and 0 bases lay outside the gene matches. The CDR3 is made up of 13 amino acids. Germline V gene lookup returns CDR1 SGHNT and CDR2 YYREEE (reference sequence). The CDR3 region has the DNA TGTGCCAGCAGCTTTAGCGGGGGGGACATTCAGTACTTC. The encoded protein is CASSFSGGDIQYF.

This clonotype was detected many times. The rearrangement joins TRBV7-9 to TRBJ2-7; 10 bases align to TRBD1. V lost 1 base and J lost 3; bases outside the gene matches: 3. The length of the CDR3 is 15 residues. CDR1 SEHNR and CDR2 FQNEAQ come from the germline V gene (reference sequence). The CDR3 protein is CASSLGGTGDYEQYV. As DNA, the CDR3 is TGTGCCAGCAGCTTAGGAGGGACAGGGGACTACGAGCAGTACGTC.

This sequence joins TRBV29-1 and TRBJ2-1; D unclear. From germline, CDR1 is SQVTM and CDR2 ANQGSEA. This CDR3 comprises 15 residues. The germline V and J ends were trimmed by 3 bases and 2 bases, with 14 bases remaining between them. The CDR3 reads CSVDGSLGTYNEQFF. DNA of the CDR3: TGCAGCGTTGATGGCAGTCTGGGTACCTACAATGAGCAGTTCTTC.

This clonotype was seen ten or more times. The germline gene is not matched at one end of the junction; a read error may be the cause. The chain combines TRBV6-5 with TRBJ2-2; unclear D gene. Germline values: CDR1 MNHEY, CDR2 SVGAGI. The CDR3 has 13 amino acids. Here the CDR3 reads CASSYPPTRELFF. CDR3 nucleotides: TGTGCCAGCAGTTACCCCCCCACCCGGGAGCTGTTTTTT.

The chain employs TRBV5-1 and TRBJ2-1; 12 nucleotides agree with TRBD2. Trimming cost V 1 base and J 8 bases; bases outside gene matches: 10. The germline V gene has CDR1 SGHRS and CDR2 YFSETQ. The CDR3 covers 17 residues. CDR3: CASSLTLAGGPLYEQFF. CDR3 nucleotides: TGCGCCAGCAGCTTGACCCTAGCGGGGGGGCCGTTGTATGAGCAGTTCTTC.

The table lists this clonotype with a few counts. The V and J genes are TRBV29-1 and TRBJ1-1; perhaps TRBD1 as D (5 bases). With 7 bases removed from V and 1 base from J, the gap between germline ends came to 13 bases. Per germline, CDR1 SQVTM and CDR2 ANQGSEA. The CDR3 totals 13 residues. The CDR3 bases are TGCAGCGCCTTAGACAGTTGGAACACTGAAGCTTTCTTT. Amino acids: CSALDSWNTEAFF.

The chain uses TRBV10-3 and TRBJ2-5; 7 bases fit TRBD1. Per germline, CDR1 ENHRY and CDR2 SYGVKD. This CDR3 has 12 residues. V dropped 8 bases and J dropped 1; count of bases not matched to a gene: 1. The CDR3 region is CAIGTAQETQYF. CDR3 coding DNA: TGTGCCATCGGGACAGCCCAAGAGACCCAGTACTTC.

This clonotype appeared a few times. This chain joins TRBV18 and TRBJ1-6; 8 bases align to TRBD1. Germline V gene sequence: CDR1 KGHSH, CDR2 LQKENI. This CDR3 is built from 15 residues. V lost 3 bases and J lost 9; bases outside the gene matches: 7. The CDR3 region is CASSPFDRGGSPLHF. The CDR3, as DNA: TGTGCCAGCTCACCCTTCGACAGGGGAGGTTCACCCCTCCACTTT.

The chain is built from TRBV4-3 and TRBJ2-1; D is ambiguous. The CDR3 covers 17 residues. The V end was cut by 4 bases, the J end by 4 bases, with 20 bases between. From germline, CDR1 is LGHNA and CDR2 YSLEER. The DNA for the CDR3 is TGCGCCAGCAGCCCATACGTACAGAGATCCATTTACAATGAGCAGTTCTTC. As protein: CASSPYVQRSIYNEQFF.

This chain uses TRBV10-1 with TRBJ2-5; 9 bases are a match to TRBD1. V was pared by 6 bases and J by 7 bases, with 3 bases of the junction left unmatched. The CDR3 has 12 residues. CDR1 and CDR2 (germline): WNHNN, SYGVQD (reference sequence). The CDR3 protein is CASSGQGSTQYF. In nucleotides, the CDR3 is TGCGCCAGCAGCGGACAGGGGTCGACCCAGTACTTC.

The chain carries TRBV7-2 and TRBJ2-7, with TRBD2 matching over 10 bases. V shed 3 bases and J 3 bases; nucleotides not matched to a gene: 5. The CDR3 runs to 15 residues. CDR1 and CDR2 from the germline V gene are SGHTA and FQGNSA. The CDR3: CASSFERGGYYEQYV. The CDR3 DNA is TGTGCCAGCAGCTTCGAGCGGGGGGGCTACTACGAGCAGTACGTC.

The chain has TRBV9 and TRBJ1-2; 12 nucleotides match TRBD1. From germline, CDR1 is SGDLS and CDR2 YYNGEE. This CDR3 comprises 14 residues. V gave up 4 bases and J gave up 7 bases; unmatched junction bases: 5. The CDR3 sequence is CASSYGTGGTGYTF. CDR3 in DNA: TGTGCCAGCAGCTACGGGACAGGGGGCACTGGCTACACCTTC. The whole variable domain, filled in from reference TRBV9 and TRBJ1-2, reads DSGVTQTPKHLITATGQRVTLRCSPRSGDLSVYWYQQSLDQGLQFLIQYYNGEERAKGNILERFSAQQFPDLHSELNLSSLELGDSALYFCASSYGTGGTGYTFGSGTRLTVV.

This clonotype occurred a few times. CDR3 sequence reads: CSARGRGWNTEAFF. The CDR3 DNA reads TGCAGTGCTAGAGGTCGGGGGTGGAACACTGAAGCTTTCTTT. V gene TRBV20-1 combines with J gene TRBJ1-1, with D tentatively TRBD1 (5 bases). Germline V CDR1 and CDR2: DFQATT, SNEGSKA (reference sequence). The CDR3 sequence is 14 residues long. V was trimmed by 1 base and J by 1 base, leaving 10 bases between them.

The chain combines TRBV4-1 with TRBJ1-1, with D perhaps TRBD1 (5 bases). Germline assignment: CDR1 MGHRA and CDR2 YSYEKL. This CDR3 has 14 amino acids. The ends were cut back, 2 bases at V and 0 bases at J, with 7 bases in the middle. The CDR3 DNA reads TGCGCCAGCAGCCAACCAGGGATGAACACTGAAGCTTTCTTT. It encodes CASSQPGMNTEAFF.

This clonotype was counted only a few times. The rearrangement joins TRBV3-1 to TRBJ1-6; D is ambiguous. The CDR3 is 12 residues long. V was trimmed by 3 bases and J by 10 bases, leaving 7 bases between them. Germline V gene data show CDR1 as LGHDT and CDR2 as YNNKEL (reference sequence). The CDR3 coding sequence is TGTGCCAGCAGCCAGAATTCCTCACCCCTCCACTTT. Translation: CASSQNSSPLHF.

There are a few counts of this clonotype. V usage is TRBV7-9 and J usage is TRBJ1-2, with no clear D. Germline V gene lookup returns CDR1 SEHNR and CDR2 FQNEAQ (reference sequence). Trimming shortened V by 6 bases and J by 1 base, and 9 bases separated the two germline ends. CDR3 length: 13 residues. The CDR3 coding sequence is TGTGCCAGCAGTCCTCCCGTTAACTATGGCTACACCTTC. This translates into CASSPPVNYGYTF.

V is TRBV5-1 and J is TRBJ2-1; no clear D gene. V lost 0 bases, J lost 0 bases, and 7 bases lay in between. Germline-derived CDR1 and CDR2 are SGHRS and YFSETQ. This CDR3 spans 15 amino acids. CDR3 loop: CASSLGAFSYNEQFF. The CDR3 DNA reads TGCGCCAGCAGCTTGGGAGCTTTCTCCTACAATGAGCAGTTCTTC.

This clonotype was seen many times. The chain combines TRBV9 with TRBJ2-5; TRBD1 might be the D (6 bases). CDR3 size: 13 residues. V gave up 3 bases and J gave up 3 bases, with 9 bases separating them. Looked up from germline, CDR1 is SGDLS and CDR2 is YYNGEE. In DNA, the CDR3 is TGTGCCAGCAGCGCCGGACAGAAAGAGACCCAGTACTTC. This translates into CASSAGQKETQYF.

This chain uses TRBV20-1 with TRBJ1-1; D gene ambiguous. Germline CDR1 and CDR2: DFQATT and SNEGSKA (reference sequence). V was cut by 3 bases and J by 1 base, with 6 bases left in between. The CDR3 has 12 amino acids. This CDR3 reads CSARAENTEAFF. CDR3 bases: TGCAGTGCTAGGGCGGAGAACACTGAAGCTTTCTTT.

This sequence joins TRBV10-3 and TRBJ2-6; D remains ambiguous. The CDR3 extends over 13 amino acids. The germline V and J ends were trimmed by 11 bases and 4 bases, with 12 bases remaining between them. Germline V gene sequence: CDR1 ENHRY, CDR2 SYGVKD. The CDR3: CAAAFPGANVLTF. The CDR3 DNA sequence: TGTGCCGCCGCATTCCCCGGGGCCAACGTCCTGACTTTC.

This clonotype has only a few counts. This chain uses TRBV7-9 with TRBJ2-7; D is unclear. V was shortened by 8 bases and J by 3 bases, with 14 bases between the two germline ends. The CDR3 runs 13 residues. CDR1 is SEHNR, CDR2 FQNEAQ, per germline (reference sequence). The CDR3 DNA follows: TGTGCCAGCGGCACCCAAGCCCGCTACGAGCAGTACTTC. It encodes CASGTQARYEQYF.

This chain joins TRBV7-8 and TRBJ2-3; D might be TRBD1 or TRBD2, each matching 5 bases. V gave up 6 bases and J gave up 4 bases, with 14 bases separating them. The CDR3 contains 14 residues. Germline CDR1 and CDR2: SGHVS and FQNEAQ. This CDR3 reads CASSPLVGPDTQYF. The CDR3 coding sequence is TGTGCCAGCAGTCCACTTGTGGGACCAGATACGCAGTATTTT.

This clonotype turned up a few times. V and J are TRBV12-3 or TRBV12-4 and TRBJ1-1; D is uncertain. V lost 6 bases to trimming and J lost 6 bases, with 11 bases between them. The CDR3 sequence is 12 residues long. The chain's CDR3 is CASRDVGPEAFF. The CDR3 bases are TGTGCCAGCAGGGATGTAGGGCCTGAAGCTTTCTTT.